This TCR beta chain originates from a study of blood T cells in healthy people across ages. Study conclusions and caveats: Estimates of total diversity, which came from one million sequenced T cells, were considered to be underestimates. With donor CMV status unknown, expanded clonotype changes were possibly confounded. Conclusively comparing naive with antigen-experienced cells was impossible with unsorted PBMCs.

Combining a sample-barcoded 5' primer with a J-beta primer mix, a second PCR ran for about 7 to 11 cycles. TCRdb analysed the 5' RACE reads with MiXCR anew, one entry per CDR3 protein. The sample shows 850,000 to 1,100,000 distinct CDR3 sequences, 35% to 40% of them seen only once. V shed 0 bases and J shed 4 bases, with 13 bases lying between them. This CDR3 region has 15 residues. CDR1 and CDR2 from the germline V gene are DFQATT and SNEGSKA (reference sequence). For this clonotype: The antigen remains undetermined.

The donors, healthy Caucasians from Russia, were aged 6 to 90. This rearrangement joins TRBV20-1 to TRBJ1-3; tentatively, D is TRBD1 (5 bases). This clonotype was sampled from a man aged 18 to 29 in good health. The sample comprised blood. The DNA of the CDR3 is TGCAGTGCTAGAGATGAGGGGCGATTAGGAAACACCATATATTTT. This gives the protein CSARDEGRLGNTIYF.